This TCR beta chain originates from a study of OX40 agonist ivuxolimab in advanced cancers. Study as a whole: Eligibility admitted prior anti-PD-1, anti-PD-L1 or anti-CTLA-4 therapy; 35% to 40% had some.

The repertoire was sequenced with immunoSEQ multiplex PCR; TCRdb's copy has only in-frame clones and lacks some. Altogether about 69,000 clones are present, 75% to 90% being singletons, with the ten largest covering around 6.5%. Overall study results and limits: Nonresponders included some who also had low normalized T-cell clonal expansion. The investigators did not determine what antigen specificity the expanded peripheral T cells had.

Comments on this clone: What it binds is not known.

The sample consisted of CD4+ or CD8+ T cells sorted from blood, taken in a trial of the OX40 agonist ivuxolimab. This TCR derives from an adult with an advanced solid tumor such as melanoma, head and neck, liver or kidney cancer.

CDR3 protein: CASADVSVDTQYF. As DNA, the CDR3 is TGTGCCAGCGCGGATGTTTCGGTAGATACGCAGTATTTT. The J gene is TRBJ2-3, the V gene TRBV7-2; D unclear. Germline V gene data show CDR1 as SGHTA and CDR2 as FQGNSA. The CDR3 sequence is 13 residues long. V lost 8 bases and J lost 5, with 14 bases in between.